The subject of this entry is one TCR beta chain. Generated by immunoSEQ multiplex PCR, the TCRdb table keeps only in-frame clones and is missing some. The table has some 220,000 clones, 75% to 90% seen once. This entry is derived from a study of blood T cell repertoires in COVID-19. Turning to the study itself: Italy, Spain and the United States were the sources of the convalescent and acute COVID-19 samples. In each case, the material was cDNA or gDNA derived from T cells, B-cell-depleted T cells, or PBMCs.

Sequenced: peripheral blood. The sequence was obtained from a woman aged 70-85 years with COVID-19, enrolled during active disease.

The CDR3 loop is CASSLKGGGQPQHF. The CDR3 DNA reads TGTGCCAGCAGCTTAAAAGGGGGCGGACAGCCCCAGCATTTT. This chain joins TRBV7-2 and TRBJ1-5; 7 bases line up with TRBD1. From germline, CDR1 is SGHTA and CDR2 FQGNSA. V lost 2 bases and J lost 7; bases outside the gene matches: 5. This CDR3 comprises 14 residues.